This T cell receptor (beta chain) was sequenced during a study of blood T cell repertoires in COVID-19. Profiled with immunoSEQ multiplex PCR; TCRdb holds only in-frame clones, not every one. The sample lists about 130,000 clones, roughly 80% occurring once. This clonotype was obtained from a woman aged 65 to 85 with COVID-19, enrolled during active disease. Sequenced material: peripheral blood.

The CDR3 nucleotides are TGTGCCAGCAGTTACAGCCCCGGGAGAAAGGGGAGGAACACCGGGGAGCTGTTTTTT. It is translated as CASSYSPGRKGRNTGELFF. This chain connects TRBV6-2 or TRBV6-3 to TRBJ2-2, with D maybe TRBD2 (6 bases). CDR1 and CDR2 (germline): MNHEY, SVGEGT. V was clipped by 2 bases and J by 1 base, with 20 bases between them. The CDR3 is made up of 19 amino acids.